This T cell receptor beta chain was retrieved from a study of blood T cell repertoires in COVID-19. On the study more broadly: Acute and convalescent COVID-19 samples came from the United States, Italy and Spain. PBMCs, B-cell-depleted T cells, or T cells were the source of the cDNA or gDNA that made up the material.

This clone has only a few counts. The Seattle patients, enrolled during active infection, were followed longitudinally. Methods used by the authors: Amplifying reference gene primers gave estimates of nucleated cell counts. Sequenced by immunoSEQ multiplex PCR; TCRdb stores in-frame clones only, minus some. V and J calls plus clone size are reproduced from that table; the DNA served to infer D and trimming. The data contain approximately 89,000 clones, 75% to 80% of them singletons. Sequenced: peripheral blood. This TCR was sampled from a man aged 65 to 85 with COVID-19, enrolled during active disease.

The CDR3 nucleotides read TGCGCCAGCAGCTTAGCAAAGGGAGGCATTCAGTACTTC. Protein product: CASSLAKGGIQYF. V and J are TRBV5-1 and TRBJ2-4; tentatively, D is TRBD2 (6 bases). CDR1 is SGHRS, CDR2 YFSETQ, per germline. V was pared by 2 bases and J by 9 bases, with 12 bases between. CDR3 length equals 13 residues.